The rows below give T cell receptor beta chains drawn from one sample of a study of cytomegalovirus exposure and HLA in healthy donors. Profiled with immunoSEQ multiplex PCR; TCRdb holds only in-frame clones, not every one. In the table there are fewer than 250,000 clones, about 84% of which are singletons. Sequenced material: PBMCs. These receptors all come from a woman aged 25 to 39 in good health and CMV-seropositive. CDR3s include the opening cysteine and the closing phenylalanine or tryptophan. A D gene is named only where the DNA matches it firmly. Where a row states a size, it is once, few, many or the class of an expanded clone; other rows omit it.

>TRBJ1-1|NA|NA|TRBV30
TGTGCCTGGAGTGTATCAATGAACACTGAAGCTTTCTTT
CAWSVSMNTEAFF
>TRBJ2-1|TRBD1|NA|TRBV7-3
TGTGCCAGCAGTCGAGACAGGGTCAATGAGCAGTTCTTC
CASSRDRVNEQFF
>TRBJ2-2|NA|NA|TRBV7-2
TGTGCCAGCAGCTTAGAGTCAGGCACCGGGGAGCTGTTTTTT
CASSLESGTGELFF
>TRBJ2-1|NA|NA|TRBV5-6
TGTGCCAGCAGCAACCCCGGGACTCATGGACCTAATGAGCAGTTCTTC
CASSNPGTHGPNEQFF
>TRBJ1-4|NA|once|TRBV19
TGTGCCAGTAGTATTGCCAGGGTTGGAGAAAAACTGTTTTTT
CASSIARVGEKLFF
>TRBJ2-5|TRBD1|once|TRBV10-3
TGTGCCATCAGTACGAGGACAGGGGGCCCTGAGACCCAGTACTTC
CAISTRTGGPETQYF
>TRBJ1-3|NA|NA|TRBV19
TGTGCCAGTATCCCGCTTAGTGGAAACACCATATATTTT
CASIPLSGNTIYF
>TRBJ1-3|NA|NA|TRBV10-3
TGTGCCATCAGTGAGTCGGGCGATACCTCTGGAAACACCATATATTTT
CAISESGDTSGNTIYF
>TRBJ2-7|NA|NA|TRBV11-2
TGTGCCAGCAGCTTGACAGGTAGACTACCCTACGAGCAGTACTTC
CASSLTGRLPYEQYF
>TRBJ1-1|NA|once|TRBV9
TGTGCCAGCAGCGTAGTCCGGGGGGGGGAGGCTTTCTTT
CASSVVRGGEAFF
>TRBJ1-1|TRBD1|NA|TRBV5-5
TGTGCCAGCAGCTTATACCCAGGGGGGAACACTGAAGCTTTCTTT
CASSLYPGGNTEAFF
>TRBJ1-6|TRBD1|once|TRBV4-1
TGCGCCAGCAGGGACAGGGTCGGTTCACCCCTCCACTTT
CASRDRVGSPLHF
>TRBJ1-4|TRBD1|NA|TRBV9
TGTGCCAGCAGTTCGACGCAGGGGGTTAATGAAAAACTGTTTTTT
CASSSTQGVNEKLFF
>TRBJ1-3|NA|NA|TRBV18
TGTGCCAGCTCACCAGTACAGGGTGTGGAGGACACCATATATTTT
CASSPVQGVEDTIYF
>TRBJ2-2|TRBD2|few|TRBV11-3
TGTGCCAGCAGCTTCTATAGCGGGAGGGCAACCCCCGGGGAGCTGTTTTTT
CASSFYSGRATPGELFF
>TRBJ1-4|TRBD1|NA|TRBV5-1
TGCGCCAGCAGACTGACAGGGTTCAATGAAAAACTGTTTTTT
CASRLTGFNEKLFF
>TRBJ2-1|TRBD1|NA|TRBV18
TGTGCCAGCTCACCACCGACAGGGGACAATGAGCAGTTCTTC
CASSPPTGDNEQFF
>TRBJ2-7|NA|NA|TRBV27
TGTGCCAGCAGTCGAAATTTTTTAGGACAGAGCGAGCAGTACTTC
CASSRNFLGQSEQYF
>TRBJ1-1|NA|few|TRBV4-1
TGCGCCAGCAGCCAGATGGGGGGGGGATGGGACAACACTGAAGCTTTCTTT
CASSQMGGGWDNTEAFF
>TRBJ2-1|NA|NA|TRBV7-2
TGTGCCAGCAGTCGATCAGGGGTATCCTACAATGAGCAGTTCTTC
CASSRSGVSYNEQFF